This entry lists 15 T cell receptor beta chains sequenced from one sample in a study of spatial heterogeneity in lung cancer. General study results and limits: The number of expanded tumor alpha and beta chains correlated with mutation number.

Documented time point: sample taken at primary tumor resection. Via MiXCR, TCRdb re-called the 5' RACE reads, giving one row per CDR3 protein. The sample yields tens of thousands of distinct CDR3 sequences, around 6% seen once. These TCRs are of unknown antigen specificity. The sample here was lung tumor tissue, taken at surgery. All receptors come from a male donor with early-stage non-small cell lung cancer.

This clonotype was seen at least ten times. The chain carries TRBV5-1 and TRBJ2-3; 11 bases agree with TRBD2. V lost 4 bases and J lost 0; bases outside the gene matches: 1. The CDR3 has 15 residues. Germline V CDR1 and CDR2: SGHRS, YFSETQ. Written as DNA, the CDR3 is TGCGCCAGCAGCAGACTAGCGGGGAGCACAGATACGCAGTATTTT. Protein: CASSRLAGSTDTQYF.

A remark on this clonotype: This may arise from a read error, as a much more abundant clone is one base away. The V and J genes are TRBV9 and TRBJ2-2; D is ambiguous. Germline loops: CDR1 SGDLS, CDR2 YYNGEE. Trimming left V 1 base short and J 6 bases short, with 7 bases between. The CDR3 consists of 13 residues. CDR3 loop: CASSVWESGELFF. The CDR3 coding sequence is TGTGCCAGCAGCGTATGGGAATCCGGGGAGCTGTTTTTT.

This clonotype has ten or more counts. This sequence joins TRBV9 and TRBJ2-1; 11 bases map to TRBD2. Germline V lookup: CDR1 SGDLS, CDR2 YYNGEE. The CDR3 has 16 amino acids. V dropped 4 bases and J dropped 12; count of bases not matched to a gene: 15. CDR3 DNA sequence: TGTGCCAGCAGCCCCCGAGGGGCTAGCGGGGGGTCCCTGCAGTTCTTC. Protein sequence: CASSPRGASGGSLQFF.

Many counts were recorded for this clonotype. The chain uses TRBV4-1 and TRBJ2-1, with a possible D match to TRBD2 (5 bases). Germline-derived CDR1 and CDR2 are MGHRA and YSYEKL. Trimming took 1 base from V and 6 from J, leaving 16 bases between them. CDR3 length equals 16 residues. In DNA, the CDR3 is TGCGCCAGCAGCCAAGGCTTCGGGGTTAGTTTCAATGAGCAGTTCTTC. Amino acids: CASSQGFGVSFNEQFF.

This sequence joins TRBV20-1 and TRBJ2-3; 8 bases are a match to TRBD2. The germline gives CDR1 DFQATT, CDR2 SNEGSKA (reference sequence). The CDR3 totals 14 residues. J gave up 1 base and V 5 bases, and 5 bases lay outside the gene matches. CDR3 nucleotides: TGCAGTGCTCCACGGGAGGGAGGCACAGATACGCAGTATTTT. Amino acid sequence: CSAPREGGTDTQYF.

By share, this clonotype counts as large. The chain joins TRBV5-1 to TRBJ2-5, with 15 bases aligning to TRBD2. Losses at the gene ends were 4 bases for V and 4 bases for J; bases not matched to a gene: 5. The germline CDR1 and CDR2 sequences are SGHRS and YFSETQ. The CDR3 extends over 16 amino acids. CDR3 sequence reads: CASSPGLAGGRETQYF. The CDR3 DNA is TGCGCCAGCAGCCCGGGACTAGCGGGGGGCCGAGAGACCCAGTACTTC.

This clonotype was counted at least ten times. The chain carries TRBV28 and TRBJ1-2; D might be TRBD1 (6 bases). Germline V gene sequence: CDR1 MDHEN, CDR2 SYDVKM. Deletions cut 5 bases from V and 4 bases from J, with 11 bases between. The length of the CDR3 is 13 residues. Here the CDR3 DNA reads TGTGCCAGCAGTAGGACAGATACCTATGGCTACACCTTC. Translating gives CASSRTDTYGYTF.

This clonotype came up many times. J is TRBJ2-5 and V is TRBV7-9; 7 nucleotides align to TRBD2. The CDR3 sequence is 19 residues long. V trimming: 5 bases; J trimming: 1 base; junction bases outside the gene matches: 19. Germline V gene sequence: CDR1 SEHNR, CDR2 FQNEAQ (reference sequence). In DNA, the CDR3 is TGTGCCAGCAGCCCCCAGAGGGGAGGGTCAAATTCTATCCAAGAGACCCAGTACTTC. Its translation: CASSPQRGGSNSIQETQYF.

This clonotype has at least ten counts. The chain couples TRBV6-5 to TRBJ2-7, with D tentatively TRBD1 (6 bases). There are 14 residues in the CDR3. V was shortened by 6 bases and J by 2 bases, with 14 bases between the two germline ends. The germline V gene has CDR1 MNHEY and CDR2 SVGAGI. CDR3 bases: TGTGCCAGCAGACCCGGGACACGAGCCTACGAGCAGTACTTC. As protein: CASRPGTRAYEQYF.

The chain couples TRBV5-4 to TRBJ2-3; 11 positions agree with TRBD2. Germline CDR1 is SGHNT and CDR2 is YYREEE (reference sequence). The V segment lost 4 bases and the J segment 1 base; nucleotides outside the gene matches: 2. The CDR3 totals 15 residues. CDR3 in amino acids: CASSLLAGGTDTQYF. The CDR3 DNA reads TGTGCCAGCAGCCTACTAGCGGGAGGCACAGATACGCAGTATTTT. Combining the CDR3 with reference TRBV5-4 and TRBJ2-3 gives the whole variable domain ETGVTQSPTHLIKTRGQQVTLRCSSQSGHNTVSWYQQALGQGPQFIFQYYREEENGRGNFPPRFSGLQFPNYSSELNVNALELDDSALYLCASSLLAGGTDTQYFGPGTRLTVL.

The chain is built from TRBV7-9 and TRBJ2-2, with D unresolved. The V gene's germline CDR1 is SEHNR and CDR2 FQNEAQ (reference sequence). Trimming left V 2 bases short and J 7 bases short, with 2 bases between. The CDR3 extends over 11 amino acids. CDR3 sequence reads: CASSLYGELFF. The CDR3, as DNA: TGTGCCAGCAGCTTATACGGGGAGCTGTTTTTT.

This clonotype was seen many times. The genes are TRBV6-5 and TRBJ1-3; 7 bases map to TRBD1. J lost 3 bases, V lost 6 bases, and 5 bases had no gene match. Germline V gene sequence: CDR1 MNHEY, CDR2 SVGAGI. The CDR3 is made up of 14 amino acids. CDR3 loop: CASRPDRIGNTIYF. CDR3 DNA sequence: TGTGCCAGCAGGCCGGACAGGATTGGAAACACCATATATTTT.

This clonotype is deemed medium-sized. V and J are TRBV6-2 or TRBV6-3 and TRBJ2-7, with a tentative D call TRBD1 (6 bases). The ends were cut back, 6 bases at V and 5 bases at J, with 17 bases in the middle. The CDR3 loop spans 14 amino acids. Germline values: CDR1 MNHEY, CDR2 SVGEGT. This CDR3 reads CASSPGTTSNEQYF. The DNA for the CDR3 is TGTGCCAGCAGCCCCGGGACAACATCGAACGAGCAGTACTTC.

Of note for this clonotype: A much larger clonotype is one base distant, so this may be a read error. The rearrangement links TRBV29-1 to TRBJ1-1; D perhaps matches TRBD1 (5 bases). Germline V gene lookup returns CDR1 SQVTM and CDR2 ANQGSEA. The CDR3 is made up of 10 amino acids. The CDR3 nucleotides are TGCAACGCCGAGGGGCAGGAAGCTTTCTTT. As protein: CNAEGQEAFF.

Turning to this clonotype: A single base separates this from a much larger clone, so it may be a read error. In DNA, the CDR3 is TGTGCCAGCAGCCAATACCCAGGTGACAACCAAGAGACCCAGTACTTC. It yields the protein CASSQYPGDNQETQYF. The chain is built from TRBV14 and TRBJ2-5; D is unclear. Looked up from germline, CDR1 is SGHDN and CDR2 is FVKESK. The CDR3 has 16 amino acids. The V gene lost 2 bases and the J gene lost 0 bases, with 13 bases spanning the gap.